A single sample gave rise to the 27 T cell receptor beta chains below, sequenced in a study of T cells after yellow fever vaccination. MiXCR, applied by TCRdb to the 5' RACE reads, yields one record per CDR3 protein. The sample holds a few hundred thousand distinct CDR3 sequences; around 16% are singletons and the top ten take roughly 17%. Sequences were derived from PBMCs, sampled 5 days after the first yellow fever vaccination. The receptor source for this set is a man between 18 and 29 years old who received the YFV17D yellow fever vaccine.

This clonotype came up a few times. CDR3 residues: CASSQVWGVDRRNTEAFF. CDR3 DNA: TGCGCCAGCAGCCAAGTTTGGGGGGTTGACAGGCGGAACACTGAAGCTTTCTTT. This sequence joins TRBV4-1 and TRBJ1-1, with TRBD1 as a possible D gene (6 bases). The V gene's germline CDR1 is MGHRA and CDR2 YSYEKL. This CDR3 has 18 amino acids. V lost 1 base, J lost 1 base, and 19 bases lay in between.

This clonotype has just a few counts. The CDR3 loop is CSARVGGNQPQHF. In DNA, the CDR3 is TGCAGTGCTAGAGTGGGGGGAAATCAGCCCCAGCATTTT. J is TRBJ1-5 and V is TRBV20-1; maybe TRBD1 (5 bases). Trimming shortened V by 1 base and J by 4 bases, and 8 bases separated the two germline ends. This CDR3 comprises 13 residues. The germline CDR1 and CDR2 sequences are DFQATT and SNEGSKA (reference sequence).

This clonotype was observed a handful of times. The chain carries TRBV27 and TRBJ1-1; D possibly corresponds to TRBD1 (6 bases). Trimming removed 5 bases from V and 6 bases from J, with 13 bases in between. The CDR3 spans 13 residues. Germline CDR1 reads MNHEY; CDR2 reads SMNVEV (reference sequence). In DNA, the CDR3 is TGTGCCAGCAGTCCAGCAGGGGATCCTGAAGCTTTCTTT. Residues: CASSPAGDPEAFF.

The chain joins TRBV6-1 to TRBJ1-6; D uncertain. The CDR3 has 16 amino acids. Germline V lookup: CDR1 MNHNS, CDR2 SASEGT. Trimming cost V 7 bases and J 5 bases, with 18 bases left between them. The CDR3 protein is CASTYALAANNSPLHF. For the CDR3, the DNA is TGTGCCAGCACCTATGCTCTGGCAGCAAATAATTCACCCCTCCACTTT.

This chain's CDR3 is CASSPGLAGGEETQYF. Written as DNA, the CDR3 is TGTGCCAGCAGTCCGGGACTAGCGGGGGGGGAAGAGACCCAGTACTTC. V and J are TRBV27 and TRBJ2-5; the match to TRBD2 covers 16 bases. Trimming removed 5 bases from V and 3 bases from J; junction bases left unmatched: 3. The V gene's germline CDR1 is MNHEY and CDR2 SMNVEV (reference sequence). The CDR3 consists of 16 residues.

The chain couples TRBV4-3 to TRBJ2-5, with TRBD2 matching over 9 bases. The V segment lost 4 bases and the J segment 4 bases; nucleotides outside the gene matches: 4. The germline V gene has CDR1 LGHNA and CDR2 YSLEER. The CDR3 length is 14 residues. CDR3: CASSPIAGAETQYF. CDR3 in DNA: TGCGCCAGCAGCCCCATAGCGGGAGCAGAGACCCAGTACTTC.

This clonotype was detected only once. The rearrangement joins TRBV5-6 to TRBJ2-2; perhaps TRBD1 as D (6 bases). The CDR3 is 15 amino acids. In germline, CDR1 is SGHDT, CDR2 YYEEEE. V was pared by 4 bases and J by 4 bases, with 14 bases between. CDR3 DNA: TGTGCCAGCAGCGGCGGACAGAGACTCACCGGGGAGCTGTTTTTT. Translating it yields CASSGGQRLTGELFF. The full variable domain, with the rest looked up from reference TRBV5-6 and TRBJ2-2, is DAGVTQSPTHLIKTRGQQVTLRCSPKSGHDTVSWYQQALGQGPQFIFQYYEEEERQRGNFPDRFSGHQFPNYSSELNVNALLLGDSALYLCASSGGQRLTGELFFGEGSRLTVL.

The rearrangement links TRBV20-1 to TRBJ2-5, with D possibly matching TRBD1 (7 bases). Trimming removed 5 bases from V and 6 bases from J, with 16 bases in between. The germline V gene has CDR1 DFQATT and CDR2 SNEGSKA (reference sequence). This CDR3 is built from 13 residues. The CDR3 DNA reads TGCAGTGCTCCCCTCGGAGGGGGCAAGACCCAGTACTTC. Its translation is CSAPLGGGKTQYF.

The DNA for the CDR3 is TGTGCCAGTAGTATAAGCTCGTGGAACACTGAAGCTTTCTTT. It encodes CASSISSWNTEAFF. This sequence joins TRBV19 and TRBJ1-1, with D unresolved. Germline V gene data show CDR1 as LNHDA and CDR2 as SQIVND (reference sequence). Between the trimmed V and J ends, which lost 2 bases and 1 base, there was a span of 8 bases. The CDR3 covers 14 residues. Together with reference TRBV19 and TRBJ1-1, the CDR3 gives the full variable domain: DGGITQSPKYLFRKEGQNVTLSCEQNLNHDAMYWYRQDPGQGLRLIYYSQIVNDFQKGDIAEGYSVSREKKESFPLTVTSAQKNPTAFYLCASSISSWNTEAFFGQGTRLTVV.

CDR3 protein: CASSLREEIGEQFF. The CDR3 nucleotides are TGCGCCAGCAGCTTAAGAGAGGAGATCGGTGAGCAGTTCTTC. The chain combines TRBV5-1 with TRBJ2-1; no clear D. V lost 2 bases to trimming and J lost 9 bases, with 15 bases between them. The CDR3 loop spans 14 amino acids. Germline CDR1 and CDR2: SGHRS and YFSETQ.

This clonotype was detected a few times. The genes are TRBV7-8 and TRBJ1-2; D gene unclear. This CDR3 has 15 residues. Germline CDR1 is SGHVS and CDR2 is FQNEAQ. Trimming shortened V by 1 base and J by 0 bases, and 9 bases separated the two germline ends. The CDR3 loop is CASSLGRHANYGYTF. The CDR3 DNA is TGTGCCAGCAGCTTAGGAAGACACGCTAACTATGGCTACACCTTC.

The V and J genes are TRBV24-1 and TRBJ2-5; no clear D. The CDR3 totals 15 residues. V lost 3 bases, J lost 1 base, and 11 bases lay in between. Germline V lookup: CDR1 KGHDR, CDR2 SFDVKD. Here the CDR3 reads CATSDDVSAQETQYF. CDR3 DNA sequence: TGTGCCACCAGTGATGATGTTTCGGCCCAAGAGACCCAGTACTTC.

This clonotype occurred many times. V gene TRBV5-1 combines with J gene TRBJ2-3; D is ambiguous. The V and J ends lost 2 bases and 0 bases respectively, with 10 bases between them. Per germline, CDR1 SGHRS and CDR2 YFSETQ. The CDR3 has 15 residues. The DNA for the CDR3 is TGCGCCAGCAGCTTCGACGGTACTAGCACAGATACGCAGTATTTT. It specifies CASSFDGTSTDTQYF.

A few counts support this clonotype. The chain is built from TRBV10-3 and TRBJ2-6, with D hard to call. This CDR3 region has 15 residues. V gave up 8 bases and J gave up 0 bases, with 11 bases separating them. Germline lookup yields CDR1 ENHRY and CDR2 SYGVKD. The CDR3, as DNA: TGTGCCATCGGTTCGGCGGTCTCTGGGGCCAACGTCCTGACTTTC. Translation: CAIGSAVSGANVLTF.

This clonotype was detected a few times. The CDR3 coding sequence is TGTGCCAGCAGGAGGGGACAGGGATACGGAGAGCAGTACGTC. It is translated as CASRRGQGYGEQYV. The chain combines TRBV6-2 or TRBV6-3 with TRBJ2-7, with 9 bases that match TRBD1. Per germline, CDR1 MNHEY and CDR2 SVGEGT. V gave up 6 bases and J gave up 7 bases; unmatched junction bases: 10. This CDR3 is built from 14 residues.

This rearrangement joins TRBV7-2 to TRBJ1-2; no clear D gene. CDR3 length: 14 amino acids. The germline CDR1 and CDR2 sequences are SGHTA and FQGNSA. The V and J ends lost 3 bases and 0 bases respectively, with 8 bases between them. Written as DNA, the CDR3 is TGTGCCAGCAGCTTCGACCCCTCTAACTATGGCTACACCTTC. This gives the protein CASSFDPSNYGYTF.

This clonotype appeared once. The chain is built from TRBV12-5 and TRBJ1-1; no firm D call. CDR1 is LGHNT, CDR2 FRNRAP, per germline. Trimming took 2 bases from V and 8 from J, leaving 15 bases between them. The CDR3 is 14 amino acids. The CDR3 reads CASGLNGPWKEAFF. CDR3 DNA sequence: TGTGCTAGTGGTTTGAACGGTCCCTGGAAAGAAGCTTTCTTT.

This clonotype was recorded a few times. The chain couples TRBV24-1 to TRBJ2-5; perhaps TRBD1 as D (6 bases). Trimming cost V 3 bases and J 5 bases, with 12 bases left between them. The V gene's germline CDR1 is KGHDR and CDR2 SFDVKD. The CDR3 length is 14 residues. CDR3 coding DNA: TGTGCCACCAGTGATGTTACAGGGTTGGAGACCCAGTACTTC. Residues: CATSDVTGLETQYF.

This rearrangement joins TRBV28 to TRBJ2-5; 8 nucleotides match TRBD1. The length of the CDR3 is 14 residues. Germline V gives CDR1 MDHEN, CDR2 SYDVKM. Trimming cost V 6 bases and J 2 bases; bases outside gene matches: 5. The CDR3 loop reads CASSNGQGQETQYF. CDR3 sequence (DNA): TGTGCCAGCAGCAACGGACAGGGACAAGAGACCCAGTACTTC. Using reference TRBV28 and TRBJ2-5 for the parts outside the CDR3, the full variable domain is DVKVTQSSRYLVKRTGEKVFLECVQDMDHENMFWYRQDPGLGLRLIYFSYDVKMKEKGDIPEGYSVSREKKERFSLILESASTNQTSMYLCASSNGQGQETQYFGPGTRLLVL.

This clonotype has a handful of counts. The rearrangement joins TRBV7-2 to TRBJ2-5, with 8 bases matching TRBD2. The CDR3 has 14 residues. J gave up 9 bases and V 6 bases, and 12 bases lay outside the gene matches. CDR1 SGHTA and CDR2 FQGNSA come from the germline V gene. CDR3: CASRRAGAAGAQYF. In DNA, the CDR3 is TGTGCCAGCAGACGAGCGGGTGCAGCGGGGGCCCAGTACTTC.

This clonotype was counted between two and nine times. V usage is TRBV7-9 and J usage is TRBJ2-5; TRBD2 aligns across 7 bases. Germline loops: CDR1 SEHNR, CDR2 FQNEAQ (reference sequence). Trimming removed 3 bases from V and 7 bases from J; junction bases left unmatched: 8. The CDR3 runs 14 residues. The CDR3 DNA sequence: TGTGCCAGCAGCTTGAGATGGGGGGGGAGGACCCAGTACTTC. Protein product: CASSLRWGGRTQYF.

CDR3 residues: CASSPPGGTETQYF. CDR3 bases: TGCGCCAGCAGCCCCCCGGGGGGTACAGAGACCCAGTACTTC. The chain recombines TRBV5-1 with TRBJ2-5, with 7 bases lining up with TRBD2. The V and J ends lost 4 bases and 4 bases, in that order; junction bases with no gene match: 7. The germline CDR1 and CDR2 sequences are SGHRS and YFSETQ. The CDR3 runs to 14 residues.

This clonotype has just a few counts. The chain combines TRBV3-1 with TRBJ1-1, with 8 bases aligning to TRBD1. Germline V gene data show CDR1 as LGHDT and CDR2 as YNNKEL (reference sequence). The CDR3 consists of 11 residues. The trim removed 2 bases at V and 10 bases at J, leaving 0 bases unmatched. CDR3 in amino acids: CASSQTGGAFF. The CDR3 DNA follows: TGTGCCAGCAGCCAAACAGGGGGAGCTTTCTTT.

The chain carries TRBV3-1 and TRBJ2-3; D is unclear. V lost 1 base and J 0 bases, leaving 14 bases between the germline ends. The V gene's germline CDR1 is LGHDT and CDR2 YNNKEL (reference sequence). There are 17 residues in the CDR3. CDR3 in DNA: TGTGCCAGCAGCCAAGTTTCAGCCTCCGTTAGCACAGATACGCAGTATTTT. Protein product: CASSQVSASVSTDTQYF.

The chain has TRBV12-3 or TRBV12-4 and TRBJ1-6; D unresolved. The CDR3 length is 12 residues. Trimming removed 6 bases from V and 7 bases from J, with 7 bases in between. The CDR3 nucleotides are TGTGCCAGCAGCACTCTAAATTCACCCCTCCACTTT. Its protein is CASSTLNSPLHF.

The chain combines TRBV5-1 with TRBJ1-5, with a possible D match to TRBD1 (5 bases). Trimming removed 0 bases from V and 2 bases from J, with 12 bases in between. The CDR3 runs 16 residues. Germline V gene data show CDR1 as SGHRS and CDR2 as YFSETQ. The CDR3 sequence: CASSLEDTEGNQPQHF. In DNA, the CDR3 is TGCGCCAGCAGCTTGGAGGACACAGAAGGCAATCAGCCCCAGCATTTT. Full variable domain (missing parts from reference TRBV5-1 and TRBJ1-5): KAGVTQTPRYLIKTRGQQVTLSCSPISGHRSVSWYQQTPGQGLQFLFEYFSETQRNKGNFPGRFSGRQFSNSRSEMNVSTLELGDSALYLCASSLEDTEGNQPQHFGDGTRLSIL.

The genes are TRBV7-8 and TRBJ2-7; possibly TRBD2 for D (6 bases). Per germline, CDR1 SGHVS and CDR2 FQNEAQ. This CDR3 spans 13 amino acids. V dropped 8 bases and J dropped 6 bases, with 17 bases sitting between them. CDR3 protein: CASGPRDFPEQYV. The CDR3, as DNA: TGTGCCAGCGGCCCCCGGGACTTTCCCGAGCAGTACGTC.